Below, one TCR beta chain is given with its context. This record belongs to a study of blood T cell repertoires in COVID-19. The assay was immunoSEQ multiplex PCR, and TCRdb's table has in-frame clones only and misses some. The data contain 300,000 to 400,000 clones, 89% of them seen just once; the ten biggest clones take up about 5.2%. Participant ages covered 18 to 89 years across some 25 US areas. Cohorts were determined from participant-reported clinical history. Sequencing input: PBMCs or T cells enriched from blood (not recorded which). The clonotype originates from a man in his sixties who had recovered from COVID-19.

Here the CDR3 DNA reads TGTGCCAGTAGTAGCGGGGGGAACACCGGGGAGCTGTTTTTT. This encodes CASSSGGNTGELFF. The chain links TRBV19 to TRBJ2-2, with 7 bases matching TRBD2. CDR3 length: 14 amino acids. Germline V CDR1 and CDR2: LNHDA, SQIVND (reference sequence). Trimming removed 4 bases from V and 1 base from J; junction bases left unmatched: 0.